Each of the 4 T cell receptor beta chains below was sequenced from the same sample in a study of beta chain features in type 1 diabetes. Investigators reverse transcribed all isolated RNA, so they sequenced expressed TCRB transcripts. The method was immunoSEQ multiplex PCR; TCRdb's version includes in-frame clones alone and lacks a portion of them. The repertoire includes roughly 500,000 clones, roughly an eighth of them detected once, and approximately 0.05% sits in the top ten. Sequenced: naive CD4+ T cells from blood. Every receptor here comes from a woman aged 18-29 years in good health.

V and J are TRBV7-6 and TRBJ2-5, with a possible D match to TRBD2 (6 bases). CDR1 and CDR2 (germline): SGHVS, FNYEAQ. The CDR3 is 15 residues long. Trimming stripped 1 base from V and 0 bases from J, with 9 bases between. The CDR3 coding sequence is TGTGCCAGCAGCTTAGGGGGGAGGTACCAAGAGACCCAGTACTTC. Protein sequence: CASSLGGRYQETQYF.

The chain links TRBV19 to TRBJ2-5; D is unresolved. The germline V gene has CDR1 LNHDA and CDR2 SQIVND (reference sequence). This CDR3 has 11 residues. Trimming stripped 6 bases from V and 5 bases from J, with 7 bases between. As DNA, the CDR3 is TGTGCCAGTAGCAGTGGGGAGACCCAGTACTTC. Protein: CASSSGETQYF.

J is TRBJ1-4 and V is TRBV7-9; D is ambiguous. CDR1 is SEHNR, CDR2 FQNEAQ, per germline (reference sequence). Trimming cost V 2 bases and J 8 bases, with 3 bases left between them. The CDR3 loop spans 11 amino acids. The CDR3, as DNA: TGTGCCAGCAGCTTAATGGAAAAACTGTTTTTT. It translates to CASSLMEKLFF.

Concerning this clone itself: One end of the junction is discordant with germline, which a read error may explain. J is TRBJ1-1 and V is TRBV15; D is uncertain. The germline CDR1 and CDR2 sequences are LNHNV and YYDKDF (reference sequence). The CDR3 is 14 amino acids. CDR3 bases: TGTGCCACCAGCGGTGGCCAGCCGAACTCTGAAGCTTTCTTT. Protein: CATSGGQPNSEAFF.